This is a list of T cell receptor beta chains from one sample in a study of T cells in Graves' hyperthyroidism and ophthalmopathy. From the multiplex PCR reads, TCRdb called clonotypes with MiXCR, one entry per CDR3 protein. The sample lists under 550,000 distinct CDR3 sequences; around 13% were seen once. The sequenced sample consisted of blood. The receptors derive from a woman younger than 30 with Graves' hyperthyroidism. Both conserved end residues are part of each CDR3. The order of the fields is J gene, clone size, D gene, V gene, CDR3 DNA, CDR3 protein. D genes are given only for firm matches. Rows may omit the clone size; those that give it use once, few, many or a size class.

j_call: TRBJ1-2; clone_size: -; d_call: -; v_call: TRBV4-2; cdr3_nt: TGTGCCAGCAGCTTCGACAGGAGGCAAGGTGGCTACACCTTC; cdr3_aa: CASSFDRRQGGYTF
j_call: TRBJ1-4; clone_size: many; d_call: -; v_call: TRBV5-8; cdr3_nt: TGTGCCAGCAGCTTGGAAGGGACCCCGGGTGAAAAACTGTTTTTT; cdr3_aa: CASSLEGTPGEKLFF
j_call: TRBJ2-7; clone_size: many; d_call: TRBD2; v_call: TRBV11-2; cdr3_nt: TGTGCCAGCAGCTTAGAACTACTAGCGGGGTATTACTTC; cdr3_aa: CASSLELLAGYYF
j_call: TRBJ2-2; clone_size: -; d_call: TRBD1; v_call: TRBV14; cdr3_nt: TGTGCCAGCAGCCAAGGGACAGGGTGGACCGGGGAGCTGTTTTTT; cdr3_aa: CASSQGTGWTGELFF
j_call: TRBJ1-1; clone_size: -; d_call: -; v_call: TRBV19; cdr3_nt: TGTGCCAGTAGTACTCTCGAAGGGACTGAAGCTTTCTTT; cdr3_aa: CASSTLEGTEAFF
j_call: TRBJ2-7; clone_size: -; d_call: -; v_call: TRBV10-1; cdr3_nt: TGCGCCAGCAGTGAGTCGACCGCCTACGAGCAGTACTTC; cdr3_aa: CASSESTAYEQYF
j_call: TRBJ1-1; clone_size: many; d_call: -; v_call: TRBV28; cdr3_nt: TGTGCCAGCAGTTTAGGGACAAAAAACACTGAAGCTTTCTTT; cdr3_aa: CASSLGTKNTEAFF
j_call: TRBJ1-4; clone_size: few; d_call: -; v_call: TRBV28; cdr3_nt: TGTGCCAGCAGTCCGCCCGGGGGTTCTAATGAAAAACTGTTTTTT; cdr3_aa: CASSPPGGSNEKLFF
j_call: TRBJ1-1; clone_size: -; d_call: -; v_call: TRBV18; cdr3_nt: TGTGCCAGCTCCCACGGAAGGACAGAGAACACTGAAGCTTTCTTT; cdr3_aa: CASSHGRTENTEAFF
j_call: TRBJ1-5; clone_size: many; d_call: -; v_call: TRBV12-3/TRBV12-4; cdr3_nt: TGTGCCAGCAGTGGAGGGGGAGTTAGCAATCAGCCCCAGCATTTT; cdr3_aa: CASSGGGVSNQPQHF
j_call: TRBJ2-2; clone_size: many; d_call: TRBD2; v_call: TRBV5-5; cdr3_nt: TGTGCCAGCAGCTTACAAGCGGGAGGGCGTACCGGGGAGCTGTTTTTT; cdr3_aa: CASSLQAGGRTGELFF
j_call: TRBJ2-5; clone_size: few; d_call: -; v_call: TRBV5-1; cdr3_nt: TGCGCCAGCAGCCGCCCAGGCAAACAAGAGACCCAGTACTTC; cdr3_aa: CASSRPGKQETQYF
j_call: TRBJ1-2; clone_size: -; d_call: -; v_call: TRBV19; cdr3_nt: TGTGCCAGTATGCCGGGACACACCAATCTCTATGGCTACACCTTC; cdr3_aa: CASMPGHTNLYGYTF
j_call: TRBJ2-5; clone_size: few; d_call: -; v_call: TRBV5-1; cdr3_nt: TGCGCCAGCAGCTTGGGACGGGAGTCCGTTCGAGAGACCCAGTACTTC; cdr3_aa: CASSLGRESVRETQYF
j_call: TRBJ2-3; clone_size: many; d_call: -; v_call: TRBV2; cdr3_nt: TGTGCCAGCAGTACAGGGCCAGATACGCAGTATTTT; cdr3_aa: CASSTGPDTQYF
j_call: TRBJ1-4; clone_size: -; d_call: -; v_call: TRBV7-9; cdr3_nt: TGTGCCAGTACTAGGGACGGCGAAAAACTGTTTTTT; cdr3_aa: CASTRDGEKLFF